The TCR beta chain described here comes from a study of CXCR3-negative and CXCR3-positive naive CD8 T cells. General study results and limits: Relative to memory CD8+ cells, whose diversity was much lower, both naive subsets had comparably high diversity.

5' RACE that incorporated UMI labels was used to prepare the TRB cDNA libraries. TCRdb re-called the 5' RACE reads and gives one entry per CDR3 protein, without DNA. Its clone listing holds about 22,000 distinct CDR3 sequences. To note about this clonotype: What it binds is unknown.

Germline V lookup: CDR1 MGHRA, CDR2 YSYEKL. This CDR3 is built from 15 residues. The chain carries TRBV4-1 and TRBJ2-3; TCRdb reports TRBD2, a call that lacks DNA to check it against. Sequencing was carried out using memory CD8+ T cells from blood. This clonotype was obtained from a human donor in good health. Some clones in this sample may be carry-over from other donors' samples. CDR3 loop: CASSLTSGSTDTQYF.